A single sample gave rise to the 10 T cell receptor beta chains below, sequenced in a study of shared clonotypes between healthy human individuals. Using immunoSEQ multiplex PCR, the repertoire was profiled, and TCRdb retains in-frame clones only, with some absent. The sample contains under 1,100,000 clones, approximately 80% of which appear only once. The sequencing sample was made of memory CD4+ T cells from PBMCs. As to subset: CD45RA-negative fraction. These receptors were collected from a man aged 18 to 35 in good health. Some clones in this sample may be carry-over from other donors' samples.

The chain recombines TRBV21-1 with TRBJ2-7; the D call TRBD1 from the table was never checked on the DNA. TRBV21-1 has pseudogene status. This CDR3 has 15 amino acids. CDR3 sequence (DNA): TGTGCCAGCAGCAAAAAAACGGGACAGTCCTACGAGCAGTACTTC. Protein product: CASSKKTGQSYEQYF.

V and J are TRBV7-2 and TRBJ1-1, with a tentative D call TRBD1 (6 bases). The ends were cut back, 5 bases at V and 6 bases at J, with 16 bases in the middle. Germline CDR1 reads SGHTA; CDR2 reads FQGNSA. The CDR3 extends over 14 amino acids. The CDR3 sequence: CASSLRGAAAEAFF. The CDR3 DNA is TGTGCCAGCAGCCTCCGGGGGGCTGCGGCTGAAGCTTTCTTT.

The chain carries TRBV27 and TRBJ2-1, with TRBD2 matching 12 bases. The germline gives CDR1 MNHEY, CDR2 SMNVEV (reference sequence). This CDR3 has 16 residues. J gave up 3 bases and V 6 bases, and 6 bases lay outside the gene matches. The CDR3 reads CASSPSGRGDYNEQFF. The CDR3 nucleotides read TGTGCCAGCAGCCCTAGCGGGAGGGGAGACTACAATGAGCAGTTCTTC.

This clone was observed at least ten times. V usage is TRBV19 and J usage is TRBJ1-2, with D maybe TRBD1 (6 bases). With 2 bases removed from V and 2 bases from J, the gap between germline ends came to 9 bases. The CDR3 consists of 14 residues. Germline V gives CDR1 LNHDA, CDR2 SQIVND (reference sequence). The CDR3 sequence: CASSINTGNYGYTF. In DNA, the CDR3 is TGTGCCAGTAGTATAAATACAGGGAACTATGGCTACACCTTC. Full variable domain (remainder filled in from reference TRBV19 and TRBJ1-2): DGGITQSPKYLFRKEGQNVTLSCEQNLNHDAMYWYRQDPGQGLRLIYYSQIVNDFQKGDIAEGYSVSREKKESFPLTVTSAQKNPTAFYLCASSINTGNYGYTFGSGTRLTVV.

The chain has TRBV2 and TRBJ2-5, with D maybe TRBD1 (6 bases). The germline CDR1 and CDR2 sequences are SNHLY and FYNNEI. This CDR3 has 8 amino acids. The germline V and J ends were trimmed by 6 bases and 14 bases, with 7 bases remaining between them. In DNA, the CDR3 is TGTGCCAGCAGGGGGGCCTACTTC. Encoded protein: CASRGAYF.

In its sample, this clone was seen once. The chain joins TRBV6-5 to TRBJ1-3; no definite D call. The V gene lost 6 bases and the J gene lost 1 base, with 10 bases spanning the gap. This CDR3 comprises 14 residues. Germline CDR1 reads MNHEY; CDR2 reads SVGAGI. The CDR3 bases are TGTGCCAGCAGGCCCGTCCGTTCTGGAAACACCATATATTTT. This sequence encodes CASRPVRSGNTIYF.

In its sample, this clone was seen once. The chain couples TRBV5-6 to TRBJ2-3; perhaps TRBD2 as D (7 bases). This CDR3 comprises 17 residues. V lost 1 base and J lost 1, with 16 bases in between. Looked up from germline, CDR1 is SGHDT and CDR2 is YYEEEE. The CDR3 spells CASSLFYGGQGTDTQYF. CDR3 bases: TGTGCCAGCAGCTTGTTTTACGGGGGGCAGGGCACAGATACGCAGTATTTT. The variable domain in full, with the rest retrieved from reference TRBV5-6 and TRBJ2-3, is DAGVTQSPTHLIKTRGQQVTLRCSPKSGHDTVSWYQQALGQGPQFIFQYYEEEERQRGNFPDRFSGHQFPNYSSELNVNALLLGDSALYLCASSLFYGGQGTDTQYFGPGTRLTVL.

The rearrangement links TRBV7-9 to TRBJ1-4, with 12 nucleotides matching TRBD1. The CDR3 contains 15 residues. Trimming cost V 5 bases and J 8 bases; bases outside gene matches: 6. Germline V CDR1 and CDR2: SEHNR, FQNEAQ (reference sequence). CDR3 coding DNA: TGTGCCAGCAGCCCGACCGGGACAGGGGGCGAAAAACTGTTTTTT. As protein: CASSPTGTGGEKLFF.

The chain couples TRBV5-1 to TRBJ2-7; TRBD2 might be the D (7 bases). Germline V gives CDR1 SGHRS, CDR2 YFSETQ. Trimming cost V 0 bases and J 3 bases, with 13 bases left between them. This CDR3 contains 15 residues. The CDR3 region is CASSLAGGHHYEQYF. DNA for the CDR3: TGCGCCAGCAGCTTGGCCGGGGGGCACCACTACGAGCAGTACTTC.

The chain is built from TRBV15 and TRBJ2-7; TRBD2 aligns across 11 bases. Germline CDR1 reads LNHNV; CDR2 reads YYDKDF (reference sequence). V was pared by 1 base and J by 12 bases, with 8 bases of the junction left unmatched. This CDR3 is 14 amino acids long. CDR3 nucleotides: TGTGCCACCAGCAGAGGCGGGACTAGCGGCTCCCCGTACTTC. Encoded protein: CATSRGGTSGSPYF.